This entry lists 9 T cell receptor beta chains sequenced from one sample in a study of Graves' ophthalmopathy and Graves' hyperthyroidism (dated by TCRdb to between 2018 and 2020). Sequenced on an Illumina HiSeq 2000. For repertoire sequencing, TCR beta CDR3 regions were amplified from RNA transcripts. The first round was an RT-PCR using HTBI primers with the Qiagen OneStep RT-PCR kit, and this first round was followed by a second-round multiplex PCR, then size selection and purification. TCRdb handled the public reads itself, with Q25 trimming in fastp and clone calling in MiXCR, and kept productive beta chains. Here each entry gathers all rows of one CDR3 protein and keeps the most common genes and DNA. This sample gives 400,000 or so distinct CDR3 sequences in total; roughly 14% of them show up just once. The top ten clones comprise roughly 7% of the sample. The sample comprised peripheral blood. These receptors all stem from a woman younger than 35 with stable Graves' hyperthyroidism. Donor details come from another sample of the same person, matched by shared clones.

In this sample, this clonotype turned up many times. This sequence joins TRBV20-1 and TRBJ2-5; 7 nucleotides agree with TRBD2. The CDR3 consists of 15 residues. Germline-derived CDR1 and CDR2 are DFQATT and SNEGSKA (reference sequence). Germline trimming cut 3 bases from V and 5 bases from J; bases unmatched to any gene: 12. CDR3 amino acids: CSASRGEFSSETQYF. CDR3 bases: TGCAGTGCTAGTCGGGGGGAGTTTAGTTCGGAGACCCAGTACTTC.

This chain links TRBV11-1 with TRBJ2-7; 11 bases fit TRBD2. Germline CDR1 is SGHAT and CDR2 is FQDESV (reference sequence). Trimming cost V 5 bases and J 2 bases; bases outside gene matches: 8. This CDR3 comprises 16 residues. In DNA form, the CDR3 reads TGTGCCAGCAGCCCCCGGCTAGCGGGGGGCACCTACGAGCAGTACTTC. Its translation: CASSPRLAGGTYEQYF.

At least ten counts were recorded for this clonotype. This chain joins TRBV7-2 and TRBJ2-5; 14 bases fit TRBD2. CDR3 size: 16 residues. Germline trimming cut 5 bases from V and 4 bases from J; bases unmatched to any gene: 6. The germline V gene has CDR1 SGHTA and CDR2 FQGNSA. The CDR3 coding sequence is TGTGCCAGCAGCGAAGCCGGGACTAGCGGGGGAGAGACCCAGTACTTC. Protein: CASSEAGTSGGETQYF. Full variable domain (missing parts from reference TRBV7-2 and TRBJ2-5): GAGVSQSPSNKVTEKGKDVELRCDPISGHTALYWYRQSLGQGLEFLIYFQGNSAPDKSGLPSDRFSAERTGGSVSTLTIQRTQQEDSAVYLCASSEAGTSGGETQYFGPGTRLLVL.

This clonotype has at least ten counts. This may be a read error: a much more frequent sequence differs by one nucleotide. No DNA is shown, since the ends of the CDR3 on it are uncertain; the CDR3 is the one TCRdb lists. This rearrangement joins TRBV6-2 or TRBV6-3 to TRBJ2-5; the table calls TRBD1, which could not be checked here. In germline, CDR1 is MNHEY, CDR2 SVGEGT. Including both end residues, the CDR3 is 15 amino acids long. The CDR3 protein is CASSWGQGAGETKYF.

This clonotype has a count of ten or more. The rearrangement joins TRBV29-1 to TRBJ1-2; 8 bases line up with TRBD1. The J segment lost 8 bases and the V segment lost 3 bases, leaving 8 bases of the junction unmatched. The CDR3 spans 13 residues. Germline V CDR1 and CDR2: SQVTM, ANQGSEA. The CDR3 protein is CSVDRGRRGGYTF. The CDR3 DNA follows: TGCAGCGTTGACAGGGGGCGAAGAGGGGGCTACACCTTC.

About this clonotype: Given a much more abundant clone one base away, this may be a read error. The chain joins TRBV11-2 to TRBJ2-7, with 8 bases aligning to TRBD1. The germline V gene encodes CDR1 SGHAT and CDR2 FQNNGV. The CDR3 consists of 14 residues. With 4 bases clipped from V and 3 bases from J, the junction kept 5 bases outside the gene matches. This CDR3 reads CASSSPTGDYEQYF. The CDR3 coding sequence is TGTGCCAGCAGCTCCCCGACAGGGGACTACGAGCAGTACTTC. Full variable domain (outside the CDR3, taken from reference TRBV11-2 and TRBJ2-7): EAGVAQSPRYKIIEKRQSVAFWCNPISGHATLYWYQQILGQGPKLLIQFQNNGVVDDSQLPKDRFSAERLKGVDSTLKIQPAKLEDSAVYLCASSSPTGDYEQYFGPGTRLTVT.

This clonotype was found many times. V and J are TRBV6-1 and TRBJ1-1; D not certain. V was trimmed by 2 bases and J by 1 base, leaving 8 bases between them. Germline V gives CDR1 MNHNS, CDR2 SASEGT. The CDR3 has 14 residues. In DNA form, the CDR3 reads TGTGCCAGCAGTGAAAGATGGAAGAACACTGAAGCTTTCTTT. Amino acids: CASSERWKNTEAFF.

The chain has TRBV6-1 and TRBJ2-7; 7 bases match TRBD1. The germline CDR1 and CDR2 sequences are MNHNS and SASEGT. J lost 6 bases, V lost 5 bases, and 13 bases had no gene match. This CDR3 has 15 residues. This chain's CDR3 is CASSPRTGRGSEQYF. CDR3 DNA sequence: TGTGCCAGCAGTCCGAGGACGGGCAGGGGGAGCGAGCAGTACTTC.

The gene calls are TRBV14 and TRBJ1-2; the match to TRBD1 covers 9 bases. Trimming took 4 bases from V and 6 from J; bases not matched to a gene: 9. This CDR3 comprises 15 residues. Looked up from germline, CDR1 is SGHDN and CDR2 is FVKESK. CDR3 loop: CASSPKRTGVNGYTF. CDR3 DNA: TGTGCCAGCAGCCCAAAGCGGACAGGGGTTAATGGCTACACCTTC.